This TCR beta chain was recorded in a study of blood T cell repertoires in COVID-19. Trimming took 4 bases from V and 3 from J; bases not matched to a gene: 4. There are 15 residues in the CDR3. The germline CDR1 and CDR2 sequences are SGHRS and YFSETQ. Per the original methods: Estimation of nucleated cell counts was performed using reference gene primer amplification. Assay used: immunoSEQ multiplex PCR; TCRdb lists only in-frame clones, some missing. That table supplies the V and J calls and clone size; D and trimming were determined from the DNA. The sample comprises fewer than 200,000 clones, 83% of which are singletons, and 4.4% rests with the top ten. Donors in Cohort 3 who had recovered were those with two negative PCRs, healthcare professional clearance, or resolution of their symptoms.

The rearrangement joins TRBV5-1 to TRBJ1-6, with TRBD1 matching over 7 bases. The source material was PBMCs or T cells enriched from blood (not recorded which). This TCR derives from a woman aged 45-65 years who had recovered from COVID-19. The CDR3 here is CASSKGTDYNSPLHF. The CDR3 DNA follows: TGCGCCAGCAGCAAAGGGACAGACTATAATTCACCCCTCCACTTT.